This T cell receptor beta chain was documented in a study of identical twins. Germline lookup yields CDR1 SGHTA and CDR2 FQGTGA. This CDR3 is 17 amino acids long. Losses at the gene ends were 2 bases for V and 0 bases for J; bases not matched to a gene: 3. A universal primer site arose from template switching, and cDNA bore unique molecular identifiers. From the 5' RACE reads, TCRdb called clonotypes with MiXCR, one entry per CDR3 protein. The sample lists around 480,000 distinct CDR3 sequences, more than 13% occurring once. A remark on this clonotype: The antigen is undetermined.

Broader study findings: High-abundance cord blood beta clonotypes had fewer insertions; memory repertoires showed none.

These data also formed part of another study, on yellow fever vaccine responses in identical twins.

The sequencing sample was made of CD4+ T cells sorted from blood. The V gene is TRBV7-3, the J gene TRBJ2-3; the match to TRBD2 covers 12 bases. This clonotype originated in a woman aged 18-29 years in good health. CDR3 residues: CASSLGLAGGSTDTQYF. The CDR3 nucleotides are TGTGCCAGCAGCTTAGGGCTAGCGGGGGGGAGCACAGATACGCAGTATTTT.